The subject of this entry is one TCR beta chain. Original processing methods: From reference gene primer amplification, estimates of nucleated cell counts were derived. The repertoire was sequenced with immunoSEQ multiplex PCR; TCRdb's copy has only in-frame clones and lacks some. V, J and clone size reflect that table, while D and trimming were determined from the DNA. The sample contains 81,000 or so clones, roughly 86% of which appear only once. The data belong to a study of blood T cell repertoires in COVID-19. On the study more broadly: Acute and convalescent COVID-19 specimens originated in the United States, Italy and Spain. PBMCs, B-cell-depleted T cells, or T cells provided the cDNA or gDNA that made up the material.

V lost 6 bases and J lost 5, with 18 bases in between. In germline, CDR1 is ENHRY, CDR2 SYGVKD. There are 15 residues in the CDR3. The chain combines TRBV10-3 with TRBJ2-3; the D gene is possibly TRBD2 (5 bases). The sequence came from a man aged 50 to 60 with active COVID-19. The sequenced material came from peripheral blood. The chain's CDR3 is CAIRAPESRGDTQYF. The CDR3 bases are TGTGCCATCAGGGCCCCAGAGTCTCGGGGAGATACGCAGTATTTT.